Below, 30 T cell receptor beta chains from the same sample are listed, as sequenced in a study of beta chain features in type 1 diabetes. The investigators reverse transcribed all of the isolated RNA, so they sequenced expressed TCRB transcripts. Clones were read by immunoSEQ multiplex PCR, and TCRdb kept only the in-frame ones, dropping some. The sample carries 450,000 to 600,000 clones, around 28% recorded once. Sequenced sample: naive CD4+ T cells from blood. The receptors come from a man between 18 and 29 years old in good health.

This rearrangement joins TRBV5-6 to TRBJ2-4, with 7 bases that match TRBD1. V was pared by 2 bases and J by 8 bases, with 4 bases of the junction left unmatched. The CDR3 contains 13 residues. CDR1 and CDR2 (germline): SGHDT, YYEEEE. The CDR3 sequence: CASSFDRDDIQYF. CDR3 sequence (DNA): TGTGCCAGCAGCTTCGACAGGGACGACATTCAGTACTTC.

This chain links TRBV18 with TRBJ2-1; D is undetermined. Trimming took 5 bases from V and 7 from J, leaving 9 bases between them. This CDR3 comprises 12 residues. The germline gives CDR1 KGHSH, CDR2 LQKENI. CDR3 loop: CASSISSNEQFF. CDR3 DNA: TGTGCCAGCTCAATCTCAAGTAATGAGCAGTTCTTC.

The J gene is TRBJ2-3, the V gene TRBV11-2; D may be TRBD2 (5 bases). The germline CDR1 and CDR2 sequences are SGHAT and FQNNGV. Trimming pared 5 bases from V and 6 bases from J, leaving 15 bases between. The CDR3 runs to 14 residues. Here the CDR3 DNA reads TGTGCCAGCAGCCGGAGGACCTACGGCGATACGCAGTATTTT. This translates into CASSRRTYGDTQYF.

Only a few counts were recorded for this clone. This chain joins TRBV29-1 and TRBJ1-4, with 11 bases fitting TRBD1. Trimming removed 6 bases from V and 8 bases from J; junction bases left unmatched: 5. The CDR3 is 13 residues long. Germline values: CDR1 SQVTM, CDR2 ANQGSEA. The CDR3 DNA reads TGCAGCGTCTTGGACAGGGGGCAGGAAAAACTGTTTTTT. As protein: CSVLDRGQEKLFF.

V and J are TRBV5-1 and TRBJ2-1; TRBD2 matches 7 bases. Germline CDR1 and CDR2: SGHRS and YFSETQ. V lost 1 base, J lost 0 bases, and 4 bases stayed unmatched. The CDR3 runs 16 residues. Here the CDR3 DNA reads TGCGCCAGCAGCTTGAGCGGGGCCAGCTCCTACAATGAGCAGTTCTTC. It translates to CASSLSGASSYNEQFF.

This sequence joins TRBV4-1 and TRBJ2-1; 7 nucleotides line up with TRBD1. This CDR3 has 16 residues. With 4 bases clipped from V and 5 bases from J, the junction kept 11 bases outside the gene matches. Looked up from germline, CDR1 is MGHRA and CDR2 is YSYEKL. The chain's CDR3 is CASSPQGPGTDNEQFF. CDR3 in DNA: TGCGCCAGCAGCCCCCAGGGCCCTGGGACAGACAATGAGCAGTTCTTC.

V and J are TRBV7-2 and TRBJ2-1; D call uncertain. Trimming pared 1 base from V and 4 bases from J, leaving 11 bases between. CDR3 length: 15 residues. Germline values: CDR1 SGHTA, CDR2 FQGNSA. Here the CDR3 DNA reads TGTGCCAGCAGCTTAGAAGGGCAGATATACAATGAGCAGTTCTTC. Its protein is CASSLEGQIYNEQFF.

V gene TRBV7-9 combines with J gene TRBJ2-1; 12 bases map to TRBD1. The CDR3 extends over 15 amino acids. The germline V gene has CDR1 SEHNR and CDR2 FQNEAQ (reference sequence). Trimming at V came to 6 bases and at J to 8 bases, leaving 8 bases not matched to a gene. The CDR3 coding sequence is TGTGCCAGCAGACTTCAGGGACAGGGGGCCTATGAGCAGTTCTTC. It encodes CASRLQGQGAYEQFF.

This clone appeared a single time. Different DNA sequences within this sample yield the same CDR3. The V call is TRBV7-2, the J call TRBJ2-7; 8 bases agree with TRBD2. J lost 4 bases, V lost 4 bases, and 6 bases had no gene match. Germline CDR1 is SGHTA and CDR2 is FQGNSA. CDR3 size: 14 residues. This CDR3 is CASSSSGSGYEQYF. The CDR3 bases are TGTGCCAGCAGCTCGAGCGGGAGCGGGTACGAGCAGTACTTC.

The chain employs TRBV30 and TRBJ2-5, with TRBD1 matching over 7 bases. The assigned J gene may be wrong: the sequence end matches TRBJ2-7 better. Germline V gene lookup returns CDR1 GTSNPN and CDR2 SVGIG (reference sequence). CDR3 size: 12 residues. CDR3 DNA: TGTGCCTGGGGGGACAGTATCTACGAGCAGTACTTC. It specifies CAWGDSIYEQYF.

The CDR3 DNA sequence: TGTGCCAGCAGCTTAGCGGGGACTACTCAAGAGACCCAGTACTTC. It codes for CASSLAGTTQETQYF. The chain couples TRBV11-1 to TRBJ2-5; 7 bases match TRBD2. Unmatched junction bases numbered 3, after V lost 0 bases and J lost 2 bases. Germline CDR1 is SGHAT and CDR2 is FQDESV (reference sequence). The CDR3 consists of 15 residues.

The gene calls are TRBV30 and TRBJ1-2; perhaps TRBD1 as D (5 bases). The CDR3 is 17 amino acids. Germline loops: CDR1 GTSNPN, CDR2 SVGIG (reference sequence). The germline V and J ends were trimmed by 4 bases and 0 bases, with 21 bases remaining between them. The CDR3 spells CAWNQWGTESSNYGYTF. The CDR3 DNA follows: TGTGCCTGGAACCAATGGGGGACGGAGTCTTCTAACTATGGCTACACCTTC.

The V and J genes are TRBV30 and TRBJ2-7, with TRBD1 as a possible D gene (6 bases). V lost 2 bases and J 6 bases, leaving 14 bases between the germline ends. CDR1 is GTSNPN, CDR2 SVGIG, per germline (reference sequence). The CDR3 has 13 residues. CDR3: CAWSRRQDVEQYF. The CDR3 DNA reads as TGTGCCTGGAGTAGAAGACAGGATGTCGAGCAGTACTTC.

The J gene is TRBJ2-1, the V gene TRBV5-1, with no clear D. Germline V gene lookup returns CDR1 SGHRS and CDR2 YFSETQ. Between the trimmed V and J ends, which lost 2 bases and 6 bases, there was a span of 18 bases. The CDR3 has 16 amino acids. The CDR3 protein is CASSFTPNGEPNEQFF. The CDR3 nucleotides are TGCGCCAGCAGCTTCACACCGAATGGGGAACCCAATGAGCAGTTCTTC.

As regards this clone: At the DNA level, this CDR3 is encoded by other sequences in the same sample as well. This chain uses TRBV7-9 with TRBJ2-1, with D unresolved. Trimming took 1 base from V and 5 from J, leaving 6 bases between them. The CDR3 extends over 13 amino acids. CDR1 and CDR2 (germline): SEHNR, FQNEAQ (reference sequence). The CDR3 protein is CASSLGADNEQFF. CDR3 in DNA: TGTGCCAGCAGCTTAGGGGCCGACAATGAGCAGTTCTTC.

The gene calls are TRBV7-9 and TRBJ2-7, with D perhaps matching TRBD2 (5 bases). CDR3 length: 14 amino acids. The germline gives CDR1 SEHNR, CDR2 FQNEAQ (reference sequence). Deletions cut 2 bases from V and 3 bases from J, with 11 bases between. The CDR3 is CASSLRAEVYEQYF. CDR3 coding DNA: TGTGCCAGCAGCTTAAGAGCGGAAGTCTACGAGCAGTACTTC.

J is TRBJ2-1 and V is TRBV30, with D possibly called TRBD1 or TRBD2 (5 bases each). The V end was cut by 0 bases, the J end by 12 bases, with 15 bases between. In germline, CDR1 is GTSNPN, CDR2 SVGIG (reference sequence). CDR3 length equals 13 residues. As DNA, the CDR3 is TGTGCCTGGAGTGTAGGGACGGCCAACCGGCAGTTCTTC. Translated, it gives CAWSVGTANRQFF. Filled out from reference TRBV30 and TRBJ2-1, the complete variable domain reads SQTIHQWPATLVQPVGSPLSLECTVEGTSNPNLYWYRQAAGRGLQLLFYSVGIGQISSEVPQNLSASRPQDRQFILSSKKLLLSDSGFYLCAWSVGTANRQFFGPGTRLTVL.

The chain combines TRBV4-3 with TRBJ1-4, with D hard to call. The length of the CDR3 is 13 residues. Germline V CDR1 and CDR2: LGHNA, YSLEER. V was pared by 0 bases and J by 10 bases, with 9 bases between. The CDR3: CASSQDSAAKLFF. DNA for the CDR3: TGCGCCAGCAGCCAAGACAGTGCTGCAAAACTGTTTTTT.

J is TRBJ2-5 and V is TRBV5-4; D may match TRBD1 or TRBD2 (5 bases each). The germline gives CDR1 SGHNT, CDR2 YYREEE (reference sequence). There are 14 residues in the CDR3. The ends were cut back, 6 bases at V and 3 bases at J, with 15 bases in the middle. Written as DNA, the CDR3 is TGTGCCAGCACCTGGGGGACGCGAGAAGAGACCCAGTACTTC. Its translation is CASTWGTREETQYF.

This chain connects TRBV7-9 to TRBJ2-3, with 8 bases identical to TRBD1. The V gene end was trimmed by 3 bases and the J gene end by 3 bases; junction bases not matched to a gene: 2. Germline assignment: CDR1 SEHNR and CDR2 FQNEAQ (reference sequence). The CDR3 covers 14 residues. The CDR3 loop reads CASSFRGQTDTQYF. CDR3 sequence (DNA): TGTGCCAGCAGCTTCAGGGGGCAGACAGATACGCAGTATTTT.

This chain joins TRBV29-1 and TRBJ2-5; either TRBD1 or TRBD2 may supply D (7 bases each). V lost 6 bases and J lost 2, with 13 bases in between. This CDR3 is 13 amino acids long. CDR1 and CDR2 from the germline V gene are SQVTM and ANQGSEA. The CDR3 sequence: CSVVQGGQETQYF. The CDR3 nucleotides are TGCAGCGTCGTGCAGGGGGGGCAAGAGACCCAGTACTTC.

The sample holds a few counts of this clone. The chain uses TRBV6-1 and TRBJ2-1; 8 nucleotides align to TRBD2. This CDR3 has 17 amino acids. After removal of 2 bases from V and 0 bases from J, the junction contained 6 bases not matched to a gene. CDR1 and CDR2 (germline): MNHNS, SASEGT. The CDR3 sequence: CASSEIGTRSSYNEQFF. The CDR3 DNA sequence: TGTGCCAGCAGTGAAATAGGGACTAGGAGCTCCTACAATGAGCAGTTCTTC.

V usage is TRBV6-1 and J usage is TRBJ2-1; 11 bases map to TRBD2. Looked up from germline, CDR1 is MNHNS and CDR2 is SASEGT. Trimming took 6 bases from V and 0 from J; bases not matched to a gene: 1. This CDR3 region has 15 residues. Written as DNA, the CDR3 is TGTGCCAGCAGGGGACTAGCGGACTCCTACAATGAGCAGTTCTTC. The encoded protein is CASRGLADSYNEQFF.

This clone was seen a handful of times. The chain joins TRBV30 to TRBJ2-3, with 9 bases lining up with TRBD1. The CDR3 consists of 15 residues. Per germline, CDR1 GTSNPN and CDR2 SVGIG (reference sequence). V lost 4 bases and J lost 7; bases outside the gene matches: 12. The CDR3 here is CAWTPLGTGYNTQYF. In DNA form, the CDR3 reads TGTGCCTGGACCCCATTGGGGACAGGGTATAATACGCAGTATTTT.

This chain connects TRBV30 to TRBJ1-5, with no clear D. The germline V gene encodes CDR1 GTSNPN and CDR2 SVGIG (reference sequence). CDR3 length equals 13 residues. Trimming pared 1 base from V and 11 bases from J, leaving 15 bases between. The CDR3 DNA follows: TGTGCCTGGAGTGAGGAGGCACAACGGGCCCAGCATTTT. Protein product: CAWSEEAQRAQHF.

The chain uses TRBV7-9 and TRBJ1-1; D is undetermined. Germline CDR1 SEHNR, CDR2 FQNEAQ (reference sequence). V dropped 4 bases and J dropped 3 bases, with 9 bases sitting between them. This CDR3 is 13 amino acids long. This CDR3 is CASSSRADTEAFF. DNA of the CDR3: TGTGCCAGCAGCTCCCGAGCGGACACTGAAGCTTTCTTT. Full variable domain (outside the CDR3, taken from reference TRBV7-9 and TRBJ1-1): DTGVSQNPRHKITKRGQNVTFRCDPISEHNRLYWYRQTLGQGPEFLTYFQNEAQLEKSRLLSDRFSAERPKGSFSTLEIQRTEQGDSAMYLCASSSRADTEAFFGQGTRLTVV.

J is TRBJ2-7 and V is TRBV14, with 8 bases aligning to TRBD2. The J segment lost 4 bases and the V segment lost 4 bases, leaving 6 bases of the junction unmatched. The CDR3 loop spans 14 amino acids. Germline V gives CDR1 SGHDN, CDR2 FVKESK. CDR3 residues: CASSLGLGIYEQYF. DNA of the CDR3: TGTGCCAGCAGCCTGGGACTAGGGATATACGAGCAGTACTTC.

This clone appeared a few times. The genes are TRBV7-9 and TRBJ1-2; 9 positions agree with TRBD1. This CDR3 spans 14 amino acids. The germline CDR1 and CDR2 sequences are SEHNR and FQNEAQ (reference sequence). V shed 5 bases, J shed 6 bases, and the junction held 7 bases outside the gene matches. CDR3 protein: CASSKGQGNDGYTF. CDR3 sequence (DNA): TGTGCCAGCAGCAAGGGACAGGGTAATGATGGCTACACCTTC.

This chain links TRBV5-6 with TRBJ2-5; a weak D match, TRBD2 (6 bases). The CDR3 length is 14 residues. CDR1 and CDR2 (germline): SGHDT, YYEEEE. Trimming shortened V by 4 bases and J by 2 bases, and 12 bases separated the two germline ends. CDR3 in amino acids: CASSAGTLQETQYF. The CDR3 coding sequence is TGTGCCAGCAGCGCCGGGACTTTACAAGAGACCCAGTACTTC.

The chain uses TRBV10-1 and TRBJ2-5; D ambiguous. CDR3 size: 13 residues. Germline V lookup: CDR1 WNHNN, CDR2 SYGVQD (reference sequence). V lost 6 bases and J 7 bases, leaving 15 bases between the germline ends. The DNA for the CDR3 is TGCGCCAGCAGCGAGGCGTATTCGGGGACCCAGTACTTC. This codes for CASSEAYSGTQYF.